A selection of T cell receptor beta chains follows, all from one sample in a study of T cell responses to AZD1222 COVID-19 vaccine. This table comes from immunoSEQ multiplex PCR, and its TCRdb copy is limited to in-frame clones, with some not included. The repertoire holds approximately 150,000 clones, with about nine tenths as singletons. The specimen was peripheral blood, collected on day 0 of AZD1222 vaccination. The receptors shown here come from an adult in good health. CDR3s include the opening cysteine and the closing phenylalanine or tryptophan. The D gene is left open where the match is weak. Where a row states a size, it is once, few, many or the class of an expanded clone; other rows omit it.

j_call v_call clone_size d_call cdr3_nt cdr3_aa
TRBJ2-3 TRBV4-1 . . TGCGCCAGCAGCCAAGATCTGGACAGCCTTTCAGATACGCAGTATTTT CASSQDLDSLSDTQYF
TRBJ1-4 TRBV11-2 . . TGTGCCAGCAGCTTTGGGGGAACTAATGAAAAACTGTTTTTT CASSFGGTNEKLFF
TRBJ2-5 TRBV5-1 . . TGCGCCAGCAGCTTGGCGGATTCCCTCGAGGAGACCCAGTACTTC CASSLADSLEETQYF
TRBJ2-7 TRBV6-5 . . TGTGCCAGCAGTTACTCGGGCCAGTCCAGCACCTACGAGCAGTACTTC CASSYSGQSSTYEQYF
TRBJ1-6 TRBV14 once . TGTGCCAGCAGCCAGACCAGGGGCGGCTCGAGCGGTTCACCCCTCCACTTT CASSQTRGGSSGSPLHF
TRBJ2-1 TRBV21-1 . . TGTGCCAGCAGCAAAAAATCGGTGGACAGGGAATACGATGAGCAGTTCTTC CASSKKSVDREYDEQFF
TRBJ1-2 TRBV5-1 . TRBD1 TGCGCCAGCAGCCTACAGGGGGCGGATGGCTACACCTTC CASSLQGADGYTF
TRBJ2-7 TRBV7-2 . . TGTGCCAGCAGCTTATTGAACAGGGATCGCGAGCAGTACTTC CASSLLNRDREQYF
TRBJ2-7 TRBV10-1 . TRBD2 TGCGCCATCTTCGGACTAGTTCTCGTCGAAGAATACTACGAGCAGTACTTC CAIFGLVLVEEYYEQYF
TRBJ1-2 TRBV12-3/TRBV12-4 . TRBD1 TGTGCCAGCAGTTTGTACAGGGGGCATGGCTACACCTTC CASSLYRGHGYTF
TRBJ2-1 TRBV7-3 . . TGTGCCAGCAGCCTGGTTTGGGGGGAGGCCTACAATGAGCAGTTCTTC CASSLVWGEAYNEQFF
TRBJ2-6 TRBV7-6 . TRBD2 TGTGCCAGCAGCTTAGATTTCGGGGGGGCAGGGGCCAACGTCCTGACTTTC CASSLDFGGAGANVLTF
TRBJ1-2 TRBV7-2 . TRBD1 TGTGCCAGCAGCTCGGCCGGGACAGGGGTTGGCTATGGCTACACCTTC CASSSAGTGVGYGYTF
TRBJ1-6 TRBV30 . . TGTGCCTGGGCCTCTAGTTCACCCCTCCACTTT CAWASSSPLHF
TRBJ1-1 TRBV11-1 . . TGTGCCAGCAGCCCTTCCCAGGGGATGAACACTGAAGCTTTCTTT CASSPSQGMNTEAFF
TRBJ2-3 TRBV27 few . TGTGCCAGCAGCCTATCGGTTGAGCACCCTACAGATACGCAGTATTTT CASSLSVEHPTDTQYF